Below, 4 T cell receptor beta chains from the same sample are listed, as sequenced in a study of post-analysis software for immune sequencing data. Notes on the study in general: With TRBV5-6, TRBV5-1 and TRBV20-1 included, a handful of TRBV segments were more frequent in patients than in controls.

Prepared TCR beta cDNA libraries contained unique molecular identifiers. TCRdb reprocessed the PCR reads via MiXCR and lists one record per CDR3 protein. The table records fewer than 850,000 distinct CDR3 sequences, 25% to 30% of them present only once. These receptors lack a known antigen. Sequenced material: blood. The receptors come from a girl under 18 with multiple sclerosis.

The chain uses TRBV20-1 and TRBJ2-7, with TRBD2 identical over 7 bases. V shed 5 bases, J shed 2 bases, and the junction held 6 bases outside the gene matches. Germline V gene data show CDR1 as DFQATT and CDR2 as SNEGSKA (reference sequence). This CDR3 is built from 13 residues. CDR3 coding DNA: TGCAGTGCTGGCGGGGGAACCACCTACGAGCAGTACTTC. Protein: CSAGGGTTYEQYF.

The sample holds one count of this clonotype. A read error is possible here, since a much larger clone lies one base away. V is TRBV5-1 and J is TRBJ2-1, with no clear D. The J call may not be correct, given that the DNA end is closer to TRBJ2-7. Germline V gene sequence: CDR1 SGHRS, CDR2 YFSETQ. The CDR3 loop spans 14 amino acids. CDR3 in DNA: TGCGCCAGCAGTAAGGAGTTTTCCTACAATGAGCAGTACTTC. Encoded protein: CASSKEFSYNEQYF.

This chain joins TRBV7-8 and TRBJ1-2, with 9 positions matching TRBD1. V dropped 7 bases and J dropped 2; count of bases not matched to a gene: 5. Germline assignment: CDR1 SGHVS and CDR2 FQNEAQ. The CDR3 covers 14 residues. The CDR3 coding sequence is TGTGCCAGCAACACCGACAGGGGGAACTATGGCTACACCTTC. Residues: CASNTDRGNYGYTF.

The sample holds a few counts of this clonotype. The chain joins TRBV29-1 to TRBJ2-2; tentatively, D is TRBD1 or TRBD2 (5 bases each). In germline, CDR1 is SQVTM, CDR2 ANQGSEA. The CDR3 is 16 residues long. V lost 5 bases to trimming and J lost 5 bases, with 21 bases between them. The CDR3 loop reads CSVSLQWGSGTGELFF. The CDR3 DNA reads as TGCAGCGTTTCCCTCCAGTGGGGGAGTGGTACCGGGGAGCTGTTTTTT.